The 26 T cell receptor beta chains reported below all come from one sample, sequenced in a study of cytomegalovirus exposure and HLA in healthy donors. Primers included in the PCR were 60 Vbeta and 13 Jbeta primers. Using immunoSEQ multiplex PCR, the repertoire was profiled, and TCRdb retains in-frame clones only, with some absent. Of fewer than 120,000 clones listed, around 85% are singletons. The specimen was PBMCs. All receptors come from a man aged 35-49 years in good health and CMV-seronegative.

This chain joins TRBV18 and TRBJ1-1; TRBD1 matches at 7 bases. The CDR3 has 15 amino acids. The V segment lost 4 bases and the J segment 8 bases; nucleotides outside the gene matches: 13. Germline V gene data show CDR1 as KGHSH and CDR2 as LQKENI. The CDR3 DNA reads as TGTGCCAGCTCACAAGACGGACAGGCGGCACCGGAAGCTTTCTTT. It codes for CASSQDGQAAPEAFF. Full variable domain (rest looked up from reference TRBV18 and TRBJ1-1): NAGVMQNPRHLVRRRGQEARLRCSPMKGHSHVYWYRQLPEEGLKFMVYLQKENIIDESGMPKERFSAEFPKEGPSILRIQQVVRGDSAAYFCASSQDGQAAPEAFFGQGTRLTVV.

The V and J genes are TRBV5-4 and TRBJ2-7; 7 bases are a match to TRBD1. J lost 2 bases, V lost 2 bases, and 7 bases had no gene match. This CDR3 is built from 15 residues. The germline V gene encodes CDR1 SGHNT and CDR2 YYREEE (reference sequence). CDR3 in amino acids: CASSFNRDSAYEQYF. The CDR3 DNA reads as TGTGCCAGCAGCTTTAACCGGGACAGCGCCTACGAGCAGTACTTC.

CDR3 amino acids: CSTLGPEETQYF. The CDR3 DNA reads as TGCAGCACTTTGGGCCCAGAAGAGACCCAGTACTTC. The rearrangement uses TRBV29-1 and TRBJ2-5, with unresolved D. The germline gives CDR1 SQVTM, CDR2 ANQGSEA. This CDR3 has 12 residues. V gave up 8 bases and J gave up 3 bases, with 13 bases separating them.

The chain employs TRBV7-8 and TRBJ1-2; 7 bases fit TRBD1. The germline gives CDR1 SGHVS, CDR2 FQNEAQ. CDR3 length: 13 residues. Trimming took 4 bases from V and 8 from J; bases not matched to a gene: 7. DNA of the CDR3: TGTGCCAGCAGCTACGACAGGGATGAAGGCTACACCTTC. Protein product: CASSYDRDEGYTF.

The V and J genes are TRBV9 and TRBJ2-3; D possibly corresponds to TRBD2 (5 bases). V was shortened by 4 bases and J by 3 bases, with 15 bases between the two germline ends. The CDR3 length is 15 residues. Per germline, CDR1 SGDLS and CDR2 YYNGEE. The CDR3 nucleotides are TGTGCCAGCAGCCCTCTGTTGAGGGTTACAGATACGCAGTATTTT. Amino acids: CASSPLLRVTDTQYF.

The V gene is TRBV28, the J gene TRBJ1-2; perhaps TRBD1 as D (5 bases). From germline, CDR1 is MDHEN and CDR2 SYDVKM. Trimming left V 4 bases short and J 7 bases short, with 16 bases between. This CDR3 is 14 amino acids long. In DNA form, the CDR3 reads TGTGCCAGCAGTTGGGGACTTTTTCTAGGTGGCTACACCTTC. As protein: CASSWGLFLGGYTF.

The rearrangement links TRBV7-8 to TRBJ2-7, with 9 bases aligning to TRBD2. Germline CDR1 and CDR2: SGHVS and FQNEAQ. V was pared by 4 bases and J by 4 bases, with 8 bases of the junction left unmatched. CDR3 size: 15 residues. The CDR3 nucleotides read TGTGCCAGCAGCTCCCGGCGGGGGGGTCTTTACGAGCAGTACTTC. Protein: CASSSRRGGLYEQYF.

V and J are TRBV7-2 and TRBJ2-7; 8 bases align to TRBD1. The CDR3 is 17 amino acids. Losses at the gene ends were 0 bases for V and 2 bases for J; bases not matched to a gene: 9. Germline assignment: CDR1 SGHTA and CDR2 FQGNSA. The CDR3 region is CASSLAPWTGIPYEQYF. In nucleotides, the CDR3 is TGTGCCAGCAGCTTAGCCCCCTGGACAGGGATCCCCTACGAGCAGTACTTC.

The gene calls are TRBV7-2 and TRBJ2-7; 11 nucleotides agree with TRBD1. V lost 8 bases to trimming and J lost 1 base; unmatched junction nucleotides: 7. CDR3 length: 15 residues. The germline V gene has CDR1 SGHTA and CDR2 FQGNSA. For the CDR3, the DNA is TGTGCCAGCGGGGGGACAGGGGGGATTTCCTACGAGCAGTACTTC. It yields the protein CASGGTGGISYEQYF. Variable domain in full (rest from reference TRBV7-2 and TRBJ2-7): GAGVSQSPSNKVTEKGKDVELRCDPISGHTALYWYRQSLGQGLEFLIYFQGNSAPDKSGLPSDRFSAERTGGSVSTLTIQRTQQEDSAVYLCASGGTGGISYEQYFGPGTRLTVT.

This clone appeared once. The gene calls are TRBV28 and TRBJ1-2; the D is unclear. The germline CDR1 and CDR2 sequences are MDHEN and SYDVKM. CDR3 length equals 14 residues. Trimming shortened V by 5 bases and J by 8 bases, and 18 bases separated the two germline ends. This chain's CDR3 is CASSPGQVYGGYTF. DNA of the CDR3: TGTGCCAGCAGTCCCGGCCAGGTATACGGAGGCTACACCTTC.

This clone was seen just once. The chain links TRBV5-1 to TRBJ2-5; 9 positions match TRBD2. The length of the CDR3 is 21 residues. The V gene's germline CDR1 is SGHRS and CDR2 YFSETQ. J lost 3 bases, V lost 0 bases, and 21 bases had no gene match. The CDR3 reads CASSLDVFFQGREGIEETQYF. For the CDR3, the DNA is TGCGCCAGCAGCTTGGATGTTTTTTTTCAGGGGCGGGAGGGAATAGAAGAGACCCAGTACTTC.

In nucleotides, the CDR3 is TGTGCCAGCTCAGTGCGGGGTGACACTGAAGCTTTCTTT. This gives the protein CASSVRGDTEAFF. The V gene is TRBV18, the J gene TRBJ1-1; D gene uncertain. V gave up 5 bases and J gave up 3 bases, with 10 bases separating them. Germline assignment: CDR1 KGHSH and CDR2 LQKENI. This CDR3 is built from 13 residues.

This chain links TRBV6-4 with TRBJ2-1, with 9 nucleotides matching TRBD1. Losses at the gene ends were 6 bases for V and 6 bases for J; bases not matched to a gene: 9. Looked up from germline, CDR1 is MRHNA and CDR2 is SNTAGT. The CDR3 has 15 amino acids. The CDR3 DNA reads TGTGCCAGCAGCACCGGGACAGGGCCTCTCAATGAGCAGTTCTTC. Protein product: CASSTGTGPLNEQFF.

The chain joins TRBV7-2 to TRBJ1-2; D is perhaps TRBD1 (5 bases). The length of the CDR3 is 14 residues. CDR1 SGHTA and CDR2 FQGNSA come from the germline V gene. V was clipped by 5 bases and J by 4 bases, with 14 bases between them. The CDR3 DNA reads TGTGCCAGCAGCCCCCCGGAGGGGTCCTATGGCTACACCTTC. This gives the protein CASSPPEGSYGYTF.

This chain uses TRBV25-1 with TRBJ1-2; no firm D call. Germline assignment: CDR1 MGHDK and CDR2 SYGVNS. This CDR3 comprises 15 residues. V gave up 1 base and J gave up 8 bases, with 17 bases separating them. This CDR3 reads CASSESVTWRAGYTF. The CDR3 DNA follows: TGTGCCAGCAGTGAATCGGTCACCTGGAGGGCCGGCTACACCTTC.

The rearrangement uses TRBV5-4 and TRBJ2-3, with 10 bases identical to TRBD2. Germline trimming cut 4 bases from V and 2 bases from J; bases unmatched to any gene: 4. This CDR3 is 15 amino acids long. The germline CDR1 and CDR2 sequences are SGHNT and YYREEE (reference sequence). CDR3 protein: CASSRTSGVTDTQYF. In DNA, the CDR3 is TGTGCCAGCAGCCGCACTAGCGGGGTCACAGATACGCAGTATTTT. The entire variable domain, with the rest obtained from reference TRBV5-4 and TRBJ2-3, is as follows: ETGVTQSPTHLIKTRGQQVTLRCSSQSGHNTVSWYQQALGQGPQFIFQYYREEENGRGNFPPRFSGLQFPNYSSELNVNALELDDSALYLCASSRTSGVTDTQYFGPGTRLTVL.

The CDR3 DNA is TGTGCCTCCCAGGGCGGAAACACCATATATTTT. It encodes CASQGGNTIYF. The J gene is TRBJ1-3, the V gene TRBV25-1, with a possible D match to TRBD1 (5 bases). V was shortened by 11 bases and J by 4 bases, with 9 bases between the two germline ends. The germline V gene has CDR1 MGHDK and CDR2 SYGVNS. The CDR3 loop spans 11 amino acids.

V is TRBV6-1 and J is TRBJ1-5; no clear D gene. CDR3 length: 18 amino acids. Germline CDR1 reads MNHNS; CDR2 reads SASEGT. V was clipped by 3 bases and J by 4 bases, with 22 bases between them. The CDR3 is CASSDKTSTLGRNQPQHF. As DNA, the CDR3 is TGTGCCAGCAGTGATAAAACGTCGACTTTAGGGAGGAATCAGCCCCAGCATTTT.

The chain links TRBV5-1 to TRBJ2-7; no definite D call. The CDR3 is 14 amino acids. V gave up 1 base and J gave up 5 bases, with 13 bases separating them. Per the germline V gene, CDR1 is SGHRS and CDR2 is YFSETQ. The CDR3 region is CASSLLPQQNEQYF. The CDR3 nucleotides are TGCGCCAGCAGCTTGTTACCACAGCAAAACGAGCAGTACTTC.

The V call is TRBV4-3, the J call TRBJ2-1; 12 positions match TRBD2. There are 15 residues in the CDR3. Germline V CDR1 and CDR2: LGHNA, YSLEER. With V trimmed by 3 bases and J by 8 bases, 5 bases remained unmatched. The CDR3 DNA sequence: TGCGCCAGCAGCCAGGACCTAGCGGGGGGGGATGAGCAGTTCTTC. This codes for CASSQDLAGGDEQFF.

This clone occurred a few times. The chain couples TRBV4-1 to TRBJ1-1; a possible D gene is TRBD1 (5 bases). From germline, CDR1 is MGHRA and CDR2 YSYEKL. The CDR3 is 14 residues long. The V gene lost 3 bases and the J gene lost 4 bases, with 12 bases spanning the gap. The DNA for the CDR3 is TGCGCCAGCAGCCAGGATGGAAGGGGCACTGAAGCTTTCTTT. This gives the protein CASSQDGRGTEAFF.

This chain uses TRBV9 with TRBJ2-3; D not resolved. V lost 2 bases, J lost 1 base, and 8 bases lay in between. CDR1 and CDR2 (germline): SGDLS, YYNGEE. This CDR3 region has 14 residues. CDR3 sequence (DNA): TGTGCCAGCAGCGTCCCTCTCGGCACAGATACGCAGTATTTT. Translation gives CASSVPLGTDTQYF.

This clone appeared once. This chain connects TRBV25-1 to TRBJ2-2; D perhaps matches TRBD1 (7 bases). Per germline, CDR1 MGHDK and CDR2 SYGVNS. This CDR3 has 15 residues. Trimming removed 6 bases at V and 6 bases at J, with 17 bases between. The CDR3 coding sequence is TGTGCCAGCAGCCCAGGGGGGCGTAGTTCCGGGGAGCTGTTTTTT. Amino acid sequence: CASSPGGRSSGELFF. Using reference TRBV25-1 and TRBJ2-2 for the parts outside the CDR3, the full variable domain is EADIYQTPRYLVIGTGKKITLECSQTMGHDKMYWYQQDPGMELHLIHYSYGVNSTEKGDLSSESTVSRIRTEHFPLTLESARPSHTSQYLCASSPGGRSSGELFFGEGSRLTVL.

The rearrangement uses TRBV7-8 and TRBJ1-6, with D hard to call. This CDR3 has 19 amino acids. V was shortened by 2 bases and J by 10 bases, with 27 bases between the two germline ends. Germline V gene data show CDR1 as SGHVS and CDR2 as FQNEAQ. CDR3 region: CASSLLYAQDSRPYSPLHF. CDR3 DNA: TGTGCCAGCAGCTTACTGTACGCGCAGGACTCTAGGCCCTACTCACCCCTCCACTTT.

In DNA form, the CDR3 reads TGTGCCAGCAGCCCGGAGGGACTAGCACATAATGAGCAGTTCTTC. Translation: CASSPEGLAHNEQFF. The chain couples TRBV5-4 to TRBJ2-1; TRBD2 matches 9 bases. This CDR3 is built from 15 residues. The germline gives CDR1 SGHNT, CDR2 YYREEE (reference sequence). J gave up 7 bases and V 4 bases, and 9 bases lay outside the gene matches.

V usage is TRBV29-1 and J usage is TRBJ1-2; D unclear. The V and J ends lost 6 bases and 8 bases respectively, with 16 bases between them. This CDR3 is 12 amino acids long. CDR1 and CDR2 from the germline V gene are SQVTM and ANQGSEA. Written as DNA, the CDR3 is TGCAGCGTGGGTTTTATGCGAGGCGGCTACACCTTC. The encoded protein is CSVGFMRGGYTF.